This TCR beta chain was documented in a study of OX40 agonist ivuxolimab in advanced cancers. Profiling relied on immunoSEQ multiplex PCR, and the TCRdb table lists in-frame clones only, not all of them. The table has 65,000 or so clones, roughly 87% seen once. Sequences were derived from CD4+ or CD8+ T cells sorted from blood, sampled in a trial of the OX40 agonist ivuxolimab. This receptor was taken from an adult with an advanced solid tumor such as melanoma, head and neck, liver or kidney cancer.

The CDR3 DNA reads TGTGCCAGCTCGCCCACAGGGGGTCAGAACACTGAAGCTTTCTTT. Residues: CASSPTGGQNTEAFF. V gene TRBV18 combines with J gene TRBJ1-1; TRBD1 matches 8 bases. The CDR3 is 15 residues long. Germline V lookup: CDR1 KGHSH, CDR2 LQKENI. V was pared by 6 bases and J by 1 base, with 7 bases of the junction left unmatched. The complete variable domain, with remaining parts taken from reference TRBV18 and TRBJ1-1, reads NAGVMQNPRHLVRRRGQEARLRCSPMKGHSHVYWYRQLPEEGLKFMVYLQKENIIDESGMPKERFSAEFPKEGPSILRIQQVVRGDSAAYFCASSPTGGQNTEAFFGQGTRLTVV.